Following are 12 T cell receptor beta chains from one sample sequenced in a study of blood T cell repertoires in COVID-19. Using immunoSEQ multiplex PCR, the repertoire was profiled, and TCRdb retains in-frame clones only, with some absent. Of approximately 280,000 clones listed, 90% are singletons. Sequencing was performed on PBMCs or T cells enriched from blood (not recorded which). Receptor source: a young woman with acute COVID-19.

This CDR3 reads CSVRSSRDYLKYNEQFF. CDR3 bases: TGCAGCGTTCGTTCGAGTAGGGACTACTTAAAATACAATGAGCAGTTCTTC. The rearrangement uses TRBV29-1 and TRBJ2-1, with 7 bases that match TRBD2. This CDR3 comprises 17 residues. Germline V gene lookup returns CDR1 SQVTM and CDR2 ANQGSEA. Trimming took 5 bases from V and 4 from J; bases not matched to a gene: 17.

The chain joins TRBV2 to TRBJ2-3; 10 bases align to TRBD1. Germline assignment: CDR1 SNHLY and CDR2 FYNNEI. Germline trimming cut 5 bases from V and 3 bases from J; bases unmatched to any gene: 2. CDR3 length: 14 residues. CDR3 DNA sequence: TGTGCCAGCAGTCGGACAGGGGGAACAGATACGCAGTATTTT. Its translation is CASSRTGGTDTQYF. The whole variable domain, remainder taken from reference TRBV2 and TRBJ2-3, is EPEVTQTPSHQVTQMGQEVILRCVPISNHLYFYWYRQILGQKVEFLVSFYNNEISEKSEIFDDQFSVERPDGSNFTLKIRSTKLEDSAMYFCASSRTGGTDTQYFGPGTRLTVL.

This clone has just one count. The chain carries TRBV9 and TRBJ2-5; 9 bases match TRBD2. Germline V gene lookup returns CDR1 SGDLS and CDR2 YYNGEE. The CDR3 runs 16 residues. Losses at the gene ends were 0 bases for V and 2 bases for J; bases not matched to a gene: 5. The CDR3 DNA sequence: TGTGCCAGCAGCGTAGATGGCGGGAGGGATCAAGAGACCCAGTACTTC. It codes for CASSVDGGRDQETQYF.

This clone was seen a few times. V gene TRBV16 combines with J gene TRBJ1-2, with D possibly TRBD1 on 5 matching bases. The V gene lost 4 bases and the J gene lost 8 bases, with 14 bases spanning the gap. In germline, CDR1 is KGHSY, CDR2 FQNENV. There are 13 residues in the CDR3. The CDR3 sequence: CASSPFQGGGYTF. The CDR3 region has the DNA TGTGCCAGCAGCCCATTCCAGGGAGGAGGCTACACCTTC.

This clone has a single count. The chain is built from TRBV3-1 (or the pseudogene TRBV3-2) and TRBJ2-2, with TRBD1 identical over 9 bases. From germline, CDR1 is LGHDT and CDR2 YNNKEL (reference sequence). CDR3 length: 18 amino acids. The V and J ends lost 1 base and 4 bases, in that order; junction bases with no gene match: 10. CDR3 loop: CASSQAWGQGDGTGELFF. CDR3 nucleotide sequence: TGTGCCAGCAGCCAAGCTTGGGGACAGGGTGATGGCACCGGGGAGCTGTTTTTT.

The chain has TRBV19 and TRBJ2-3; possible D gene TRBD2, 5 bases. The CDR3 consists of 17 residues. Germline CDR1 LNHDA, CDR2 SQIVND (reference sequence). V dropped 3 bases and J dropped 2 bases, with 18 bases sitting between them. CDR3 DNA: TGTGCCAGTAGTATTTACTCGGGGAACTATCTCACAGATACGCAGTATTTT. The encoded protein is CASSIYSGNYLTDTQYF. Combining the CDR3 with reference TRBV19 and TRBJ2-3 gives the whole variable domain DGGITQSPKYLFRKEGQNVTLSCEQNLNHDAMYWYRQDPGQGLRLIYYSQIVNDFQKGDIAEGYSVSREKKESFPLTVTSAQKNPTAFYLCASSIYSGNYLTDTQYFGPGTRLTVL.

This chain uses TRBV3-1 (or the pseudogene TRBV3-2) with TRBJ2-5; unclear D gene. Trimming pared 1 base from V and 8 bases from J, leaving 2 bases between. The germline gives CDR1 LGHDT, CDR2 YNNKEL (reference sequence). This CDR3 comprises 10 residues. The CDR3 reads CASSQVTQYF. The CDR3 region has the DNA TGTGCCAGCAGCCAAGTAACCCAGTACTTC.

The chain couples TRBV12-3 or TRBV12-4 to TRBJ1-1; weak D call: TRBD1 (5 bases). V lost 6 bases to trimming and J lost 10 bases, with 18 bases between them. The CDR3 is 13 residues long. The CDR3 is CASSPAPGGGAFF. DNA for the CDR3: TGTGCCAGCAGCCCTGCTCCCGGGGGGGGAGCTTTCTTT.

The sample holds one count of this clone. J is TRBJ2-3 and V is TRBV25-1; maybe TRBD1 (6 bases). There are 16 residues in the CDR3. Trimming shortened V by 2 bases and J by 5 bases, and 17 bases separated the two germline ends. CDR1 is MGHDK, CDR2 SYGVNS, per germline. Here the CDR3 reads CASSEGGGRLRDTQYF. The CDR3 DNA reads TGTGCCAGCAGTGAAGGGGGCGGGCGGTTGAGAGATACGCAGTATTTT.

CDR3 coding DNA: TGCAGCGTTGCAGGGGCTGGAAACACCATATATTTT. It translates to CSVAGAGNTIYF. The V and J genes are TRBV29-1 and TRBJ1-3; maybe TRBD1 (6 bases). CDR3 length: 12 residues. The V and J ends lost 4 bases and 2 bases respectively, with 6 bases between them. Germline V lookup: CDR1 SQVTM, CDR2 ANQGSEA.

The chain couples TRBV15 to TRBJ2-7, with 8 positions matching TRBD2. The germline gives CDR1 LNHNV, CDR2 YYDKDF (reference sequence). This CDR3 region has 15 residues. The V segment lost 5 bases and the J segment 2 bases; nucleotides outside the gene matches: 8. CDR3 sequence reads: CATSPPGGGPYEQYF. In DNA form, the CDR3 reads TGTGCCACCAGCCCCCCCGGCGGGGGGCCCTACGAGCAGTACTTC.

This rearrangement joins TRBV5-4 to TRBJ2-7, with 12 bases lining up with TRBD2. V lost 4 bases, J lost 3 bases, and 11 bases stayed unmatched. There are 17 residues in the CDR3. Germline assignment: CDR1 SGHNT and CDR2 YYREEE (reference sequence). The CDR3 sequence is CASSPGTSGYSDYEQYF. CDR3 nucleotide sequence: TGTGCCAGCAGCCCCGGGACTAGCGGGTATTCCGACTACGAGCAGTACTTC.